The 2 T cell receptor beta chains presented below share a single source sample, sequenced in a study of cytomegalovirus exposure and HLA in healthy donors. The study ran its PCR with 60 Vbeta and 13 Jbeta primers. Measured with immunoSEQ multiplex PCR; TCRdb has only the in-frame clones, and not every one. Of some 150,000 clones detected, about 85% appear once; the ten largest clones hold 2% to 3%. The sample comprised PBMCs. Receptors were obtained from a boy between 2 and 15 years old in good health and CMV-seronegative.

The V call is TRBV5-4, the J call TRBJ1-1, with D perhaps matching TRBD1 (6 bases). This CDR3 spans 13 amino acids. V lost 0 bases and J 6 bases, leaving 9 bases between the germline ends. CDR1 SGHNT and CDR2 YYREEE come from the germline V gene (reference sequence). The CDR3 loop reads CASSLVRGPEAFF. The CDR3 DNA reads TGTGCCAGCAGCTTGGTCAGGGGTCCTGAAGCTTTCTTT.

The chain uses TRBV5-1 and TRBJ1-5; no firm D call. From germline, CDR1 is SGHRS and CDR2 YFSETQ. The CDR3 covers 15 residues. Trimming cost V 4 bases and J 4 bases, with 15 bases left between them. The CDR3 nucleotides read TGCGCCAGCAGCCTCGGGTCCCGTCCAAATCAGCCCCAGCATTTT. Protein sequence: CASSLGSRPNQPQHF.